The next 29 T cell receptor beta chains were all read from a single sample in a study of blood T cell repertoires in COVID-19. Libraries were prepared by immunoSEQ multiplex PCR; TCRdb keeps only in-frame clonotypes and omits some of them. The data show 85,000 to 100,000 clones, 88% seen once. The source material was peripheral blood. These receptors came from a man between 45 and 60 years old with COVID-19, enrolled during active disease.

The J gene is TRBJ1-5, the V gene TRBV18, with D uncertain. CDR3 length: 13 residues. Germline-derived CDR1 and CDR2 are KGHSH and LQKENI. V was clipped by 6 bases and J by 0 bases, with 6 bases between them. CDR3 bases: TGTGCCAGCTCTCCATATAGCAATCAGCCCCAGCATTTT. This encodes CASSPYSNQPQHF. Using reference TRBV18 and TRBJ1-5 for the parts outside the CDR3, the full variable domain is NAGVMQNPRHLVRRRGQEARLRCSPMKGHSHVYWYRQLPEEGLKFMVYLQKENIIDESGMPKERFSAEFPKEGPSILRIQQVVRGDSAAYFCASSPYSNQPQHFGDGTRLSIL.

CDR3 in DNA: TGCGCCAGCAGGCGACAGGGGGGGAACACCGGGGAGCTGTTTTTT. Protein sequence: CASRRQGGNTGELFF. The chain couples TRBV5-1 to TRBJ2-2, with 9 nucleotides matching TRBD1. Germline V gene sequence: CDR1 SGHRS, CDR2 YFSETQ. The trim removed 5 bases at V and 1 base at J, leaving 3 bases unmatched. The CDR3 length is 15 residues.

This rearrangement joins TRBV12-3 or TRBV12-4 to TRBJ2-1; 7 bases are shared with TRBD2. Losses at the gene ends were 6 bases for V and 10 bases for J; bases not matched to a gene: 9. This CDR3 has 13 amino acids. CDR3 residues: CASSPETSLEQFF. CDR3 bases: TGTGCCAGCAGCCCTGAGACTAGCTTGGAGCAGTTCTTC.

The sample holds many counts of this clone. The chain has TRBV15 and TRBJ1-4, with D unclear. This CDR3 is built from 16 residues. V dropped 0 bases and J dropped 4 bases, with 12 bases sitting between them. Germline V gene data show CDR1 as LNHNV and CDR2 as YYDKDF (reference sequence). The CDR3, as DNA: TGTGCCACCAGCAGAGATCGAGGGTCGGGTAATGAAAAACTGTTTTTT. The encoded protein is CATSRDRGSGNEKLFF.

This chain connects TRBV4-1 to TRBJ1-5; 10 nucleotides line up with TRBD1. This CDR3 is built from 15 residues. With V trimmed by 4 bases and J by 7 bases, 7 bases remained unmatched. Germline loops: CDR1 MGHRA, CDR2 YSYEKL. Written as DNA, the CDR3 is TGCGCCAGCAGCCTCAGACAGGGGGCTGAACAGCCCCAGCATTTT. Translating it yields CASSLRQGAEQPQHF.

The chain has TRBV7-2 and TRBJ1-1; TRBD1 aligns across 8 bases. The CDR3 is made up of 14 amino acids. Per germline, CDR1 SGHTA and CDR2 FQGNSA. V trimming: 6 bases; J trimming: 4 bases; junction bases outside the gene matches: 7. CDR3 region: CASRTTGVSTEAFF. The CDR3 region has the DNA TGTGCCAGCAGAACGACAGGGGTAAGCACTGAAGCTTTCTTT.

The chain links TRBV2 to TRBJ1-6; D may be TRBD1 (6 bases). Germline CDR1 is SNHLY and CDR2 is FYNNEI. V lost 4 bases, J lost 0 bases, and 13 bases lay in between. This CDR3 spans 17 amino acids. CDR3 sequence: CASSVGDTFSYNSPLHF. CDR3 nucleotides: TGTGCCAGCAGTGTTGGGGACACTTTCTCCTATAATTCACCCCTCCACTTT.

Note on this clone: Additional DNA sequences in this sample encode the identical CDR3. The J gene is TRBJ1-1, the V gene TRBV12-3 or TRBV12-4, with D unresolved. V gave up 3 bases and J gave up 2 bases, with 7 bases separating them. CDR3 length equals 13 residues. The CDR3 DNA is TGTGCCAGCAGTTTGGAGGGTAACACTGAAGCTTTCTTT. Amino acids: CASSLEGNTEAFF.

The chain has TRBV20-1 and TRBJ1-1; D ambiguous. V lost 1 base and J lost 7, with 7 bases in between. CDR1 DFQATT and CDR2 SNEGSKA come from the germline V gene (reference sequence). The CDR3 contains 11 residues. CDR3 DNA: TGCAGTGCTAGAGGGGAGCTTGAAGCTTTCTTT. Its protein product is CSARGELEAFF.

This clone showed up just a few times. This sequence joins TRBV15 and TRBJ2-2; 7 bases line up with TRBD1. There are 19 residues in the CDR3. Germline CDR1 LNHNV, CDR2 YYDKDF (reference sequence). With 0 bases clipped from V and 0 bases from J, the junction kept 10 bases outside the gene matches. In DNA, the CDR3 is TGTGCCACCAGCAGAGATTTGGTGACAGGGTTAACGAACACCGGGGAGCTGTTTTTT. Its translation: CATSRDLVTGLTNTGELFF. The entire variable domain, with the rest obtained from reference TRBV15 and TRBJ2-2, is as follows: DAMVIQNPRYQVTQFGKPVTLSCSQTLNHNVMYWYQQKSSQAPKLLFHYYDKDFNNEADTPDNFQSRRPNTSFCFLDIRSPGLGDTAMYLCATSRDLVTGLTNTGELFFGEGSRLTVL.

The chain combines TRBV4-1 with TRBJ1-3; no clear D. The CDR3 covers 13 residues. V shed 0 bases and J shed 10 bases, with 10 bases lying between them. Germline loops: CDR1 MGHRA, CDR2 YSYEKL. DNA for the CDR3: TGCGCCAGCAGCCAAGAATGGGAGCAGACCATATATTTT. This encodes CASSQEWEQTIYF.

The chain recombines TRBV6-5 with TRBJ1-2; 7 bases map to TRBD1. Trimming removed 3 bases from V and 6 bases from J; junction bases left unmatched: 4. In germline, CDR1 is MNHEY, CDR2 SVGAGI. The CDR3 runs 13 residues. CDR3 in amino acids: CASSYPGQNGYTF. In nucleotides, the CDR3 is TGTGCCAGCAGTTATCCGGGACAGAATGGCTACACCTTC.

The gene calls are TRBV6-6 and TRBJ1-6, with a tentative D call TRBD1 (5 bases). Germline CDR1 reads MNHNY; CDR2 reads SVGAGI (reference sequence). The CDR3 is 16 amino acids. Trimming took off 6 bases at V and 9 bases at J, with 21 bases between the two ends. In nucleotides, the CDR3 is TGTGCCAGCAGACAGGAGGGTGTAGATATAGGTTCACCCCTCCACTTT. This codes for CASRQEGVDIGSPLHF.

V gene TRBV29-1 combines with J gene TRBJ1-2, with D uncertain. The ends were cut back, 6 bases at V and 7 bases at J, with 12 bases in the middle. The CDR3 length is 11 residues. CDR1 and CDR2 (germline): SQVTM, ANQGSEA. The CDR3 nucleotides read TGCAGCGTCGGTGGAGGTCGTGGCTACACCTTC. It translates to CSVGGGRGYTF.

This sequence joins TRBV18 and TRBJ2-3; no firm D call. V dropped 1 base and J dropped 4 bases, with 12 bases sitting between them. Germline V CDR1 and CDR2: KGHSH, LQKENI. The CDR3 runs 15 residues. CDR3 protein: CASSPLPEHPDTQYF. CDR3 sequence (DNA): TGTGCCAGCTCACCACTGCCCGAGCACCCAGATACGCAGTATTTT.

The V gene is TRBV13, the J gene TRBJ2-5; tentative D call: TRBD2 (6 bases). Germline CDR1 PRHDT, CDR2 FYEKMQ (reference sequence). The CDR3 has 13 amino acids. Trimming pared 1 base from V and 3 bases from J, leaving 6 bases between. CDR3 sequence: CASSLVAEETQYF. Written as DNA, the CDR3 is TGTGCCAGCAGCTTAGTAGCGGAAGAGACCCAGTACTTC.

The chain has TRBV6-1 and TRBJ2-7; 11 bases are a match to TRBD1. Germline V gene lookup returns CDR1 MNHNS and CDR2 SASEGT. The CDR3 totals 14 residues. The junction had 0 bases not matched to a gene; V was cut back by 1 base and J by 4 bases. CDR3 sequence reads: CASSEGDRGYEQYF. For the CDR3, the DNA is TGTGCCAGCAGTGAAGGGGACAGGGGGTACGAGCAGTACTTC.

The CDR3 loop reads CASSPRAGYNEQFF. The DNA of the CDR3 is TGTGCCAGCAGCCCGCGGGCCGGGTACAATGAGCAGTTCTTC. V is TRBV6-6 and J is TRBJ2-1; D may be TRBD2 (5 bases). Germline CDR1 is MNHNY and CDR2 is SVGAGI (reference sequence). V was clipped by 6 bases and J by 4 bases, with 13 bases between them. There are 14 residues in the CDR3.

The chain recombines TRBV3-1 (or the pseudogene TRBV3-2) with TRBJ1-5; a possible D gene is TRBD1 (6 bases). Germline CDR1 and CDR2: LGHDT and YNNKEL (reference sequence). The CDR3 is 15 residues long. Trimming removed 0 bases from V and 7 bases from J, with 13 bases in between. The CDR3 protein is CASSQDLPGEQPQHF. The DNA for the CDR3 is TGTGCCAGCAGCCAAGATCTCCCAGGGGAGCAGCCCCAGCATTTT.

The rearrangement joins TRBV5-4 to TRBJ2-7, with a possible D match to TRBD1 (5 bases). Germline loops: CDR1 SGHNT, CDR2 YYREEE (reference sequence). The CDR3 totals 12 residues. The chain's CDR3 is CALIRVSYEQYF. Written as DNA, the CDR3 is TGTGCGTTGATCAGGGTCTCCTACGAGCAGTACTTC.

The chain recombines TRBV28 with TRBJ1-2; D may be TRBD1 (5 bases). Trimming left V 1 base short and J 8 bases short, with 8 bases between. The CDR3 runs 12 residues. Germline CDR1 is MDHEN and CDR2 is SYDVKM. CDR3 coding DNA: TGTGCCAGCAGTTTATTTGGGGCGGGCTACACCTTC. This encodes CASSLFGAGYTF.

The J gene is TRBJ1-6, the V gene TRBV15; TRBD1 might be the D (5 bases). V lost 1 base to trimming and J lost 10 bases, with 17 bases between them. This CDR3 is 16 amino acids long. The germline gives CDR1 LNHNV, CDR2 YYDKDF (reference sequence). CDR3 in amino acids: CATSRGGVQSGSPLHF. For the CDR3, the DNA is TGTGCCACCAGCAGAGGGGGGGTCCAGAGCGGATCACCCCTCCACTTT.

The chain couples TRBV2 to TRBJ1-5; the D gene is possibly TRBD1 (5 bases). V was shortened by 2 bases and J by 0 bases, with 8 bases between the two germline ends. Germline values: CDR1 SNHLY, CDR2 FYNNEI. The CDR3 is 15 amino acids. The CDR3 region has the DNA TGTGCCAGCAGTGAAAGGGGTTATAGCAATCAGCCCCAGCATTTT. This codes for CASSERGYSNQPQHF.

The CDR3 sequence: CASGAGDQPQHF. The CDR3 DNA reads as TGTGCCAGCGGGGCAGGGGATCAGCCCCAGCATTTT. This chain uses TRBV6-5 with TRBJ1-5; perhaps TRBD1 as D (6 bases). With 8 bases removed from V and 5 bases from J, the gap between germline ends came to 10 bases. The CDR3 is made up of 12 amino acids. Germline-derived CDR1 and CDR2 are MNHEY and SVGAGI.

The V and J genes are TRBV19 and TRBJ1-6; D is perhaps TRBD1 (5 bases). Trimming shortened V by 6 bases and J by 4 bases, and 13 bases separated the two germline ends. This CDR3 has 15 amino acids. Germline V lookup: CDR1 LNHDA, CDR2 SQIVND (reference sequence). The chain's CDR3 is CASRSLTDYNSPLHF. The CDR3 coding sequence is TGTGCCAGTAGGTCCTTGACAGATTATAATTCACCCCTCCACTTT.

This clone was picked up a small number of times. V and J are TRBV11-2 and TRBJ1-1; D is unclear. V shed 1 base and J shed 3 bases, with 21 bases lying between them. Germline CDR1 is SGHAT and CDR2 is FQNNGV. The CDR3 length is 18 residues. Here the CDR3 DNA reads TGTGCCAGCAGCTTAGGCGGGGAGTCATCCCGGTGGTACACTGAAGCTTTCTTT. Its protein is CASSLGGESSRWYTEAFF.

The rearrangement joins TRBV28 to TRBJ1-5; TRBD1 agrees at 7 bases. Per the germline V gene, CDR1 is MDHEN and CDR2 is SYDVKM. The CDR3 consists of 13 residues. J was trimmed by 6 bases and V by 8 bases; bases with no gene match: 7. The CDR3: CASLRQGGQPQHF. CDR3 DNA sequence: TGTGCCAGCCTCAGACAGGGAGGTCAGCCCCAGCATTTT.

This chain connects TRBV27 to TRBJ2-1; 14 nucleotides line up with TRBD2. V was clipped by 6 bases and J by 0 bases; unmatched bases: 10. Germline CDR1 and CDR2: MNHEY and SMNVEV (reference sequence). The CDR3 spans 19 residues. The DNA of the CDR3 is TGTGCCAGCAGGGGCCGACTAGCGGGGGGGCTGAGCTCCTACAATGAGCAGTTCTTC. Protein: CASRGRLAGGLSSYNEQFF.

The V and J genes are TRBV19 and TRBJ1-6, with TRBD1 identical over 10 bases. Trimming at V came to 5 bases and at J to 11 bases, leaving 9 bases not matched to a gene. The germline V gene encodes CDR1 LNHDA and CDR2 SQIVND (reference sequence). The CDR3 loop spans 15 amino acids. CDR3 sequence reads: CASSVPGQGRPPLHF. The CDR3, as DNA: TGTGCCAGTAGTGTACCGGGACAGGGGAGGCCACCCCTCCACTTT. Looking up the rest from reference TRBV19 and TRBJ1-6 gives the full variable domain: DGGITQSPKYLFRKEGQNVTLSCEQNLNHDAMYWYRQDPGQGLRLIYYSQIVNDFQKGDIAEGYSVSREKKESFPLTVTSAQKNPTAFYLCASSVPGQGRPPLHFGNGTRLTVT.